This T cell receptor (beta chain) was captured in a study of OX40 agonist ivuxolimab in advanced cancers. Describing the broader study: Ivuxolimab was a fully human IgG2 agonistic monoclonal antibody targeting the costimulatory receptor OX40 (CD134). Intravenous ivuxolimab was administered to patients every 2 weeks at six dose levels: 0.01, 0.1, 0.3, 1.5, 3 and 10 mg/kg. Among the 52 dose-escalation patients, around 19 had hepatocellular carcinoma, 15 or so melanoma, 9 renal cell carcinoma and 9 head and neck cancer. In the dose-escalation cohort, around four fifths of patients were male, and the mean age was approximately 60 years with a range of roughly 20 to 79. Prior anti-PD-1, anti-PD-L1 or anti-CTLA-4 therapy was permitted, and 30% to 50% of dose-escalation patients had received checkpoint inhibitors. Three dose-escalation patients achieved partial responses, one with hepatocellular carcinoma and two with cutaneous melanoma. Peripheral TCRbeta sequencing was intended to test whether TCR sequence diversity was altered and clonal T-cell expansion was caused by ivuxolimab. The paper reports the monotherapy dose-escalation portion (N ≈ 52 patients) of the phase I ivuxolimab trial.

Genomic DNA was isolated from the sorted cells so that the TCRbeta CDR3 region could be sequenced. The immunoSEQ Assay was used for sequencing of TCRbeta CDR3 regions. TCRdb took over this immuneACCESS table, retaining in-frame rearrangements with V and J assigned. Such tables are incomplete; in checked studies, under half of the missing clones stem from an unresolved V gene, and the remainder is unexplained. The sample table lists roughly 77,000 clones, roughly 90% of them with a count of one. The ten largest clonotypes hold 9.5% to 11% of the sample. The trial excluded patients who had a history of autoimmune disease or were on systemic immunosuppression. Peripheral blood for TCR sequencing was collected from all dose cohorts at baseline, on cycle 4 day 1, and on cycle 7 day 1. The samples were taken from a phase I, first-in-human, multicenter, open-label dose-escalation trial of ivuxolimab. The trial enrolled adults with locally advanced or metastatic head and neck squamous cell, hepatocellular, melanoma or renal cell carcinoma. Before TCR sequencing, CD4+ and CD8+ T cells were separately sorted from peripheral blood.

As for this clone: The target of this receptor is not known. Base qualities are missing; no much larger clone stands one base away.

Points the paper makes about the study in general: Partial responders in the 0.1-3.0 mg/kg groups had among the lowest normalized peripheral clonal expansion, especially among CD8+ T cells. On average, CD8+ T cells showed more expanded clones than CD4+ T cells after ivuxolimab. Which antigens the clonally expanded peripheral T cells were specific for was not determined. Low levels of normalized T-cell clonal expansion were also seen in some nonresponding patients. At doses of 0.1 to 3.0 mg/kg, clonal expansion of both CD4+ and CD8+ blood T cells was observed from baseline to week 6.

This receptor was obtained from an adult with an advanced solid tumor such as melanoma, head and neck, liver or kidney cancer. Here the sequenced sample was CD4+ or CD8+ T cells sorted from blood, taken in a trial of the OX40 agonist ivuxolimab.

The CDR3 amino acid sequence is: CATSPPLWPQHF. The nucleotide sequence is TGCGCCACCTCACCCCCACTTTGGCCCCAGCATTTT. The chain is made from TRBV10-1 and TRBJ1-5, with the D gene not confidently named. In the germline V gene (reference sequence), CDR1 corresponds to WNHNN and CDR2 to SYGVQD. The junction shows trimming of 10 bases on V and 9 bases on J, plus 16 bases between the germline ends. The CDR3 goes from the cysteine to the phenylalanine over 12 residues. Here the CDR3 DNA is all that survives: 36 bases in frame from base 1.